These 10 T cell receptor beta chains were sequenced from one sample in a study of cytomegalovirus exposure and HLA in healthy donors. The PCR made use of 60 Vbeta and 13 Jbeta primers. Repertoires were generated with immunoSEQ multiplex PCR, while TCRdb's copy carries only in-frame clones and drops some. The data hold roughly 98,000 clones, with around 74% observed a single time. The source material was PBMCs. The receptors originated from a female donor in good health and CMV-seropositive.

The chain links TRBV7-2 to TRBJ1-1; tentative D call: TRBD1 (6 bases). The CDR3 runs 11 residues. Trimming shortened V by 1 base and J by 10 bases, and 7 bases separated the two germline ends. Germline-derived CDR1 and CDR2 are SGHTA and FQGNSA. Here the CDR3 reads CASSLVGGAFF. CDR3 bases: TGTGCCAGCAGCTTAGTAGGGGGAGCTTTCTTT. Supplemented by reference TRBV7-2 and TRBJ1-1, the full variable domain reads GAGVSQSPSNKVTEKGKDVELRCDPISGHTALYWYRQSLGQGLEFLIYFQGNSAPDKSGLPSDRFSAERTGGSVSTLTIQRTQQEDSAVYLCASSLVGGAFFGQGTRLTVV.

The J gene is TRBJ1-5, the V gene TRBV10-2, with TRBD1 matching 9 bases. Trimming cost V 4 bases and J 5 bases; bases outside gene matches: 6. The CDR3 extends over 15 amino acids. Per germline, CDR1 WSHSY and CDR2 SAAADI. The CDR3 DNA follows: TGCGCCAGCAGTGTAACAGGGGGCTTCTATCAGCCCCAGCATTTT. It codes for CASSVTGGFYQPQHF.

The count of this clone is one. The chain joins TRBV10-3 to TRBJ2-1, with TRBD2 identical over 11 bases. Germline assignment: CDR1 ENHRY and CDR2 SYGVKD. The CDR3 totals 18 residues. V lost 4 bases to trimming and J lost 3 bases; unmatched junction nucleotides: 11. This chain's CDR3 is CAISGGTTSGAGYNEQFF. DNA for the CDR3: TGTGCCATCAGTGGGGGAACGACTAGCGGGGCCGGCTACAATGAGCAGTTCTTC.

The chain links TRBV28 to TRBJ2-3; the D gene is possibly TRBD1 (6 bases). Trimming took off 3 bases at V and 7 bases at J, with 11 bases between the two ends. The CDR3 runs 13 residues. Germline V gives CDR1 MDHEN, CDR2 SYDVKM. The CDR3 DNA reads TGTGCCAGCAGTTTTGGACAGTTTAATACGCAGTATTTT. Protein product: CASSFGQFNTQYF.

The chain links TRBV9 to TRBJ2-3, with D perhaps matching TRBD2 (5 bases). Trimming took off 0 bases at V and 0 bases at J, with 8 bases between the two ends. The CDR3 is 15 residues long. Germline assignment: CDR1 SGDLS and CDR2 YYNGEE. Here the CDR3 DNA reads TGTGCCAGCAGCGTAGGTAAGCGGAGCACAGATACGCAGTATTTT. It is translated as CASSVGKRSTDTQYF.

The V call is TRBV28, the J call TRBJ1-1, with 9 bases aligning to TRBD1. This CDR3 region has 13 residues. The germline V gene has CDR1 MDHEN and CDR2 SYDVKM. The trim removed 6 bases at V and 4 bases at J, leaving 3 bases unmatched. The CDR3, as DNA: TGTGCCAGCAGGACACAGGGGGCCACTGAAGCTTTCTTT. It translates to CASRTQGATEAFF.

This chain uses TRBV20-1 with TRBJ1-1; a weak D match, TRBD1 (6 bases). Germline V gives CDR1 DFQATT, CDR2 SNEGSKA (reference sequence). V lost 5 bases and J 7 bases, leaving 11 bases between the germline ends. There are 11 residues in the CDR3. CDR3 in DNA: TGCAGTGCTTCCACAGGGCTTGAAGCTTTCTTT. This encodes CSASTGLEAFF.

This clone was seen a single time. The CDR3 protein is CASSMDPGHFYEQYF. CDR3 DNA sequence: TGTGCCAGCAGCATGGACCCGGGACACTTCTACGAGCAGTACTTC. This chain uses TRBV5-6 with TRBJ2-7; maybe TRBD1 (6 bases). Trimming took 4 bases from V and 3 from J, leaving 17 bases between them. The CDR3 loop spans 15 amino acids. Germline loops: CDR1 SGHDT, CDR2 YYEEEE.

CDR3 bases: TGTGCCAGCAGTTTTATTGGGGCTTTCAATCAGCCCCAGCATTTT. Its protein is CASSFIGAFNQPQHF. This chain connects TRBV28 to TRBJ1-5, with a possible D match to TRBD1 (5 bases). The CDR3 is 15 amino acids. V shed 3 bases and J shed 3 bases, with 12 bases lying between them. CDR1 is MDHEN, CDR2 SYDVKM, per germline.

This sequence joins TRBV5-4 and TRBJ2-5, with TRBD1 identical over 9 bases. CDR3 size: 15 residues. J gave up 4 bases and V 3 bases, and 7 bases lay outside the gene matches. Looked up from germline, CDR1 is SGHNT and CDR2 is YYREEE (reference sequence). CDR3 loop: CASSWGTGPSETQYF. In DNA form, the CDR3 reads TGTGCCAGCAGCTGGGGGACAGGGCCCTCAGAGACCCAGTACTTC. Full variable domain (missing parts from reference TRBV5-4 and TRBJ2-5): ETGVTQSPTHLIKTRGQQVTLRCSSQSGHNTVSWYQQALGQGPQFIFQYYREEENGRGNFPPRFSGLQFPNYSSELNVNALELDDSALYLCASSWGTGPSETQYFGPGTRLLVL.